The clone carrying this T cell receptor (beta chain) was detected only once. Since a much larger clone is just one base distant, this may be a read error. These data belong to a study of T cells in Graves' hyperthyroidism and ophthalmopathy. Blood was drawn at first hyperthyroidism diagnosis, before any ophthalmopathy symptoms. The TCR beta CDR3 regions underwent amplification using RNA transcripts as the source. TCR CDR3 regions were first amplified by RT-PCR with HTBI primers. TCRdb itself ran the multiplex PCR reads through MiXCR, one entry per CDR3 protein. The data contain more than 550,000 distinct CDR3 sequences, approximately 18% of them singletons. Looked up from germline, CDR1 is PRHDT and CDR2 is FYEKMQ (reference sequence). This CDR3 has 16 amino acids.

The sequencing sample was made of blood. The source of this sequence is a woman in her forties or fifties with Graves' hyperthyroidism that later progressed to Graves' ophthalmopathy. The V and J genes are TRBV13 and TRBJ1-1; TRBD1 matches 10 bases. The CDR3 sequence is CAGSLDRGLVNTEAFF. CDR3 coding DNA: TGTGCCGGCAGCTTAGACAGGGGGCTTGTGAACACTGAAGCTTTCTTT.